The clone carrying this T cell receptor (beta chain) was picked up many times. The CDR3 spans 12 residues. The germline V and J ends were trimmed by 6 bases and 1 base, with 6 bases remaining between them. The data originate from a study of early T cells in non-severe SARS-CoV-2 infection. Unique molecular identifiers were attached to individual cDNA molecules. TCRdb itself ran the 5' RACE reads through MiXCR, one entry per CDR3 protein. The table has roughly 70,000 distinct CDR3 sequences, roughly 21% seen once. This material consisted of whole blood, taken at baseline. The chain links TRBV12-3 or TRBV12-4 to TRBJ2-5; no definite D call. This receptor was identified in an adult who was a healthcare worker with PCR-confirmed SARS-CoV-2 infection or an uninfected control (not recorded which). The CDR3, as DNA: TGTGCCAGCAGCTGGTCCCAAGAGACCCAGTACTTC. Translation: CASSWSQETQYF.